The entry that follows covers one TCR beta chain sequence. The data were taken from a study of blood T cell repertoires in COVID-19. On the study more broadly: The United States, Italy and Spain were the sources of the acute and convalescent COVID-19 samples. From T cells, B-cell-depleted T cells, or PBMCs came the material, which was cDNA or gDNA.

Original processing notes: Amplification with reference gene primers provided the estimates of nucleated cell counts. Method: immunoSEQ multiplex PCR; TCRdb's copy keeps in-frame clones and lacks some. The DNA was the basis for D and trimming; V, J and clone size are from that table. The table shows about 150,000 clones, with roughly 80% occurring only once. The CDR3 extends over 13 amino acids. Trimming cost V 4 bases and J 13 bases; bases outside gene matches: 5. From germline, CDR1 is SGHRS and CDR2 YFSETQ. The chain couples TRBV5-1 to TRBJ2-1; the match to TRBD2 covers 13 bases. The source of this sequence is a woman aged 55-70 years with acute or convalescent COVID-19. Sequencing input: peripheral blood. The CDR3 DNA reads TGCGCCAGCAGCCCAGGGACTAGCGGGGTCCAGTTCTTC. Translation gives CASSPGTSGVQFF.